This T cell receptor (beta chain) is drawn from a study of blood T cells in healthy people across ages. Primed by a sample-barcoded 5' primer and a J-beta primer mix, a second PCR proceeded for 7 to 11 cycles. TCRdb reanalysed the 5' RACE reads using MiXCR and keeps one entry per CDR3 protein. The sample holds roughly 500,000 distinct CDR3 sequences, 25% to 30% seen once. Sequencing was performed on blood. This clonotype was obtained from a woman between 65 and 79 years old in good health.

CDR3 bases: TGTGCCAGCTCACCGACAGGGAGTGAGCAGTTCTTC. This gives the protein CASSPTGSEQFF. The rearrangement joins TRBV18 to TRBJ2-1; TRBD1 matches 7 bases. From germline, CDR1 is KGHSH and CDR2 LQKENI. CDR3 size: 12 residues. Trimming cost V 3 bases and J 9 bases; bases outside gene matches: 2.